The clone carrying this T cell receptor beta chain was observed once. What it binds is unknown. Treatment indicated: around 19 received Ad26.COV2.S at low or high dose, single or two shots; roughly five received placebo; per-sample allocation not given. The samples date from day 63 after the first vaccine or placebo injection. Cohort 1b enrolled adults aged 18-55 years in Boston. This sample is part of a study of Ad26.COV2.S vaccination and SARS-CoV-2 variants. Study summary: Once or twice, 56 days apart, Ad26.COV2.S was delivered intramuscularly. Study-wide points: Vaccinated and placebo-treated recipients had similar non-spike TCR breadth.

Sequencing was performed with immunoSEQ multiplex PCR; in TCRdb, only in-frame clones are kept and a portion is missing. The sample shows hundreds of thousands of clones, 75% to 90% of them seen only once. The germline V gene encodes CDR1 ENHRY and CDR2 SYGVKD. V gave up 7 bases and J gave up 1 base, with 14 bases separating them. The CDR3 extends over 14 amino acids. The input for sequencing was peripheral blood, taken in a trial of Ad26.COV2.S vaccine versus placebo. The source is a person between 18 and 65 years old who received the Ad26.COV2.S COVID-19 vaccine or a placebo. The chain employs TRBV10-3 and TRBJ2-7; weak D call: TRBD1 (6 bases). CDR3 residues: CAIKFGQPSYEQYF. In DNA, the CDR3 is TGTGCCATCAAGTTTGGACAGCCGTCCTACGAGCAGTACTTC.